The 13 T cell receptor beta chains presented below share a single source sample, sequenced in a study of response to subunit inactivated influenza vaccine. TCRdb re-called the RT-PCR reads through MiXCR, storing one row per CDR3 protein. The repertoire holds hundreds of thousands of distinct CDR3 sequences, with around 13% as singletons. Sequenced material: PBMCs from blood, taken around two weeks before vaccination. Source of these receptors: a man aged 45-60 years who received an inactivated influenza vaccine.

The chain is built from TRBV9 and TRBJ2-7, with 8 bases lining up with TRBD1. Trimming cost V 0 bases and J 5 bases; bases outside gene matches: 7. This CDR3 has 15 amino acids. Germline lookup yields CDR1 SGDLS and CDR2 YYNGEE. This CDR3 is CASSVGPQGADEQYF. The CDR3 DNA is TGTGCCAGCAGCGTAGGCCCCCAGGGGGCTGACGAGCAGTACTTC.

As concerns this clonotype: One end of the junction fails to match germline, which may point to a read error. The chain uses TRBV18 and TRBJ2-7, with D tentatively TRBD1 (6 bases). The CDR3 loop spans 12 amino acids. CDR1 is KGHSH and CDR2 is LQKENI in the germline V gene. The DNA for the CDR3 is TGTGCCAGCTCCGACGCGACAGGCCCCCTATGTTTC. It codes for CASSDATGPLCF. Complete variable domain (other parts from reference TRBV18 and TRBJ2-7): NAGVMQNPRHLVRRRGQEARLRCSPMKGHSHVYWYRQLPEEGLKFMVYLQKENIIDESGMPKERFSAEFPKEGPSILRIQQVVRGDSAAYFCASSDATGPLCFGPGTRLTVT.

This clonotype has only a few counts. The rearrangement links TRBV14 to TRBJ2-6; D gene unclear. Trimming left V 0 bases short and J 3 bases short, with 9 bases between. Germline assignment: CDR1 SGHDN and CDR2 FVKESK. This CDR3 has 16 amino acids. In DNA form, the CDR3 reads TGTGCCAGCAGCCAAGATCGGCCAGTTGGGGCCAACGTCCTGACTTTC. Protein sequence: CASSQDRPVGANVLTF. The complete variable domain, with remaining parts taken from reference TRBV14 and TRBJ2-6, reads EAGVTQFPSHSVIEKGQTVTLRCDPISGHDNLYWYRRVMGKEIKFLLHFVKESKQDESGMPNNRFLAERTGGTYSTLKVQPAELEDSGVYFCASSQDRPVGANVLTFGAGSRLTVL.

This clonotype showed up just a few times. The rearrangement uses TRBV12-3 or TRBV12-4 and TRBJ2-1, with D perhaps being TRBD1 or TRBD2 (5 bases each). CDR3 length: 16 amino acids. V lost 2 bases and J 9 bases, leaving 20 bases between the germline ends. This chain's CDR3 is CASSLYLGDPPGEQFF. CDR3 DNA: TGTGCCAGCAGTTTATATCTAGGGGACCCCCCCGGTGAGCAGTTCTTC.

This clonotype was seen more than once but under ten times. V and J are TRBV29-1 and TRBJ1-1, with a weak D call TRBD1 (6 bases). The CDR3 has 13 residues. Germline V gene lookup returns CDR1 SQVTM and CDR2 ANQGSEA. The V and J ends lost 7 bases and 6 bases respectively, with 18 bases between them. The CDR3 loop reads CSAHGGGGAEAFF. The CDR3 DNA reads TGCAGCGCGCACGGGGGCGGCGGGGCTGAAGCTTTCTTT. Complete variable domain (other parts from reference TRBV29-1 and TRBJ1-1): SAVISQKPSRDICQRGTSLTIQCQVDSQVTMMFWYRQQPGQSLTLIATANQGSEATYESGFVIDKFPISRPNLTFSTLTVSNMSPEDSSIYLCSAHGGGGAEAFFGQGTRLTVV.

This clonotype came up a few times. The chain links TRBV18 to TRBJ2-7; 9 bases are a match to TRBD2. CDR1 is KGHSH and CDR2 is LQKENI in the germline V gene. V was pared by 0 bases and J by 1 base, with 1 base of the junction left unmatched. The CDR3 covers 15 residues. This chain's CDR3 is CASSPPLAGSYEQYF. The CDR3 coding sequence is TGTGCCAGCTCACCACCCCTAGCGGGGTCCTACGAGCAGTACTTC.

This clonotype was seen repeatedly, ten times or more. This chain uses TRBV5-1 with TRBJ1-1; maybe TRBD1 (5 bases). V was cut by 4 bases and J by 0 bases, with 13 bases left in between. CDR1 SGHRS and CDR2 YFSETQ come from the germline V gene. The CDR3 totals 15 residues. The CDR3 loop is CASSPGGGLNTEAFF. In DNA form, the CDR3 reads TGCGCCAGCAGCCCCGGGGGAGGCCTGAACACTGAAGCTTTCTTT.

This clonotype was found a few times. The chain links TRBV10-3 to TRBJ1-5, with D unclear. This CDR3 spans 14 amino acids. The germline V gene has CDR1 ENHRY and CDR2 SYGVKD. Trimming removed 3 bases from V and 4 bases from J, with 10 bases in between. CDR3 protein: CAISEGPPNQPQHF. The CDR3 DNA reads TGTGCCATCAGTGAAGGGCCACCTAATCAGCCCCAGCATTTT.

In its sample, this clonotype was seen a few times. The chain has TRBV4-3 and TRBJ2-2, with a tentative D call TRBD1 (6 bases). V lost 0 bases and J 0 bases, leaving 14 bases between the germline ends. Germline CDR1 is LGHNA and CDR2 is YSLEER. This CDR3 has 18 residues. CDR3 sequence reads: CASSQDLATGANTGELFF. DNA for the CDR3: TGCGCCAGCAGCCAAGACTTAGCGACAGGAGCGAACACCGGGGAGCTGTTTTTT.

The chain joins TRBV20-1 to TRBJ1-6; 10 bases line up with TRBD1. With V trimmed by 5 bases and J by 10 bases, 11 bases remained unmatched. The CDR3 consists of 15 residues. CDR1 and CDR2 from the germline V gene are DFQATT and SNEGSKA (reference sequence). CDR3 DNA: TGCAGTGCTTATCCCAGGGACAGGGGAGGATCACCCCTCCACTTT. It encodes CSAYPRDRGGSPLHF.

Worth noting for this clonotype: One end of the junction fails to match germline, which may point to a read error. The J gene is TRBJ2-2, the V gene TRBV12-3 or TRBV12-4; 9 bases map to TRBD2. CDR3 length: 18 residues. The CDR3 coding sequence is TGTGCCATCAGTTTTGGGCTAGCGGGATCGTCAGACACCGGGGAGCTGTTTTTT. Translation: CAISFGLAGSSDTGELFF.

The V call is TRBV3-1, the J call TRBJ1-2, with unresolved D. Trimming stripped 1 base from V and 9 bases from J, with 12 bases between. The CDR3 is made up of 13 amino acids. Looked up from germline, CDR1 is LGHDT and CDR2 is YNNKEL (reference sequence). The DNA for the CDR3 is TGTGCCAGCAGCCAAGGTTCGGTCGGGCGCTACACCTTC. Translated, it gives CASSQGSVGRYTF.

This chain uses TRBV7-2 with TRBJ2-3, with D possibly TRBD1 on 5 matching bases. V lost 0 bases and J lost 4, with 11 bases in between. CDR1 SGHTA and CDR2 FQGNSA come from the germline V gene. This CDR3 comprises 15 residues. The CDR3 loop reads CASSLASRVSDTQYF. The DNA for the CDR3 is TGTGCCAGCAGCTTAGCGTCCAGGGTTTCAGATACGCAGTATTTT.